The present T cell receptor (beta chain) was sequenced within a study of blood T cells in healthy people across ages. Study background: In model experiments, template switching was able to capture about one barcoded beta molecule for every two T cells that were present.

This clonotype was detected only a few times. Its antigen is not known. An end of the junction does not agree with germline; a read error may underlie this. A second roughly 6 to 12 cycle PCR used barcoded and J-beta primers. MiXCR was run by TCRdb on the 5' RACE reads, yielding one entry per CDR3 protein. This sample has fewer than 800,000 distinct CDR3 sequences, with under 25% found just once. This CDR3 region has 15 residues. Study-wide points: Researchers said unsorted PBMCs prevented a conclusive naive versus antigen-experienced comparison. A greater number of naive CD4+ cells and higher diversity distinguished long-lived donors from aged donors.

The sequenced sample consisted of blood. This sequence joins TRBV12-3 or TRBV12-4 and TRBJ1-5; D might be TRBD1 (6 bases). This clonotype was sampled from a man in his 70s in good health. The CDR3 DNA follows: TGTGCCAGCAGTTCTAGGGGGGTGGGCAATCAGCCCCGGCATTTT. This gives the protein CASSSRGVGNQPRHF.